A single sample gave rise to the 22 T cell receptor beta chains below, sequenced in a study of cytomegalovirus exposure and HLA in healthy donors (dated by TCRdb to the late 2010s). Receptors were amplified or captured by the immunoSEQ multiplex PCR assay. A mixture of 60 forward primers for TCR Vbeta segments and 13 reverse primers for TCR Jbeta segments was used in the multiplex PCR. Not all clones reach the TCRdb copy of this immuneACCESS table, which keeps in-frame sequences only. Checked studies attribute under half of the gap to unresolved V genes and leave the rest unexplained. Here the sample has 100,000 to 150,000 clones; about 80% occur a single time. Around 8.5% of the sample lies in the top ten. The sample taken for sequencing was PBMCs. These receptors were obtained from a woman between 50 and 59 years old in good health and CMV-seropositive.

The table lists this clone with a count of one. The chain carries TRBV4-2 and TRBJ2-3, with D possibly matching TRBD2 (5 bases). The CDR3 extends over 15 amino acids. Germline V gene lookup returns CDR1 LGHNA and CDR2 YNFKEQ. V was cut by 0 bases and J by 6 bases, with 13 bases left in between. The CDR3 DNA is TGTGCCAGCAGCCAAGATTCAACCCCGGGGGATACGCAGTATTTT. Translating gives CASSQDSTPGDTQYF.

The chain couples TRBV7-2 to TRBJ1-1; D gene ambiguous. Germline V gene data show CDR1 as SGHTA and CDR2 as FQGNSA. The CDR3 loop spans 13 amino acids. Trimming pared 3 bases from V and 4 bases from J, leaving 9 bases between. The CDR3 reads CASSLRISTEAFF. The CDR3, as DNA: TGTGCCAGCAGCTTGCGGATTAGCACTGAAGCTTTCTTT.

V usage is TRBV19 and J usage is TRBJ1-6; no firm D call. Per germline, CDR1 LNHDA and CDR2 SQIVND (reference sequence). Trimming took off 5 bases at V and 0 bases at J, with 8 bases between the two ends. This CDR3 has 15 residues. CDR3 sequence: CASSVQSSYNSPLHF. CDR3 nucleotide sequence: TGTGCCAGTAGTGTACAGAGCTCCTATAATTCACCCCTCCACTTT.

CDR3 region: CASSRGTGNTIYF. For the CDR3, the DNA is TGTGCCAGCAGCAGGGGTACTGGAAACACCATATATTTT. This chain joins TRBV6-5 and TRBJ1-3; weak D call: TRBD1 (6 bases). Per germline, CDR1 MNHEY and CDR2 SVGAGI. V lost 6 bases, J lost 2 bases, and 8 bases lay in between. The CDR3 runs to 13 residues.

This clone was detected once. The genes are TRBV7-9 and TRBJ1-1, with TRBD1 matching 7 bases. CDR1 and CDR2 from the germline V gene are SEHNR and FQNEAQ (reference sequence). The length of the CDR3 is 15 residues. J lost 2 bases, V lost 1 base, and 4 bases had no gene match. DNA of the CDR3: TGTGCCAGCAGCTTAGGAGGGACAGCCAACACTGAAGCTTTCTTT. Its translation is CASSLGGTANTEAFF.

Here the CDR3 DNA reads TGTGCCAGCAGCTTAGTGGGACAGGGAGGTGAAAAACTGTTTTTT. Translation: CASSLVGQGGEKLFF. This sequence joins TRBV7-6 and TRBJ1-4; 9 nucleotides align to TRBD1. The germline CDR1 and CDR2 sequences are SGHVS and FNYEAQ. V gave up 1 base and J gave up 7 bases; unmatched junction bases: 4. The length of the CDR3 is 15 residues.

This chain links TRBV30 with TRBJ2-7; 8 nucleotides line up with TRBD2. Trimming cost V 0 bases and J 0 bases; bases outside gene matches: 4. The germline V gene has CDR1 GTSNPN and CDR2 SVGIG (reference sequence). This CDR3 has 15 residues. This chain's CDR3 is CAWSVKRESSYEQYF. The CDR3 nucleotides read TGTGCCTGGAGTGTAAAGCGGGAGAGCTCCTACGAGCAGTACTTC.

V is TRBV21-1 and J is TRBJ2-7; the DNA was not used to check the table's D call, TRBD1. TRBV21-1 is flagged as a pseudogene. The CDR3 contains 13 residues. CDR3 sequence reads: CASSPSPGYEQYF. CDR3 coding DNA: TGTGCCAGCAGTCCCTCCCCAGGCTACGAGCAGTACTTC.

This clone was counted a few times. The junction shows a germline mismatch at one end, possibly a read error. The V gene is TRBV6-6, the J gene TRBJ2-7; TRBD2 matches 7 bases. This CDR3 spans 14 amino acids. Looked up from germline, CDR1 is MNHNY and CDR2 is SVGAGI (reference sequence). The CDR3 sequence is CASMSTGGYYGQYF. Written as DNA, the CDR3 is TGTGCCAGCATGAGCACGGGGGGATACTACGGGCAGTACTTC.

This clone was observed a handful of times. Other DNA sequences of this sample code for an identical CDR3. The chain uses TRBV7-2 and TRBJ1-2; no clear D gene. Germline V gives CDR1 SGHTA, CDR2 FQGNSA. The CDR3 is 13 residues long. Trimming took 1 base from V and 4 from J, leaving 7 bases between them. CDR3 in amino acids: CASSLGAGYGYTF. The CDR3 DNA reads as TGTGCCAGCAGCTTAGGGGCAGGCTATGGCTACACCTTC.

This clone was seen just once. This sequence joins TRBV30 and TRBJ1-1, with 8 bases fitting TRBD1. Trimming removed 1 base from V and 1 base from J; junction bases left unmatched: 8. CDR1 GTSNPN and CDR2 SVGIG come from the germline V gene (reference sequence). The CDR3 is 16 amino acids. The CDR3 loop is CAWSGNRGRPNTEAFF. The CDR3 DNA is TGTGCCTGGAGTGGAAACAGGGGGAGACCGAACACTGAAGCTTTCTTT.

The V gene is TRBV14, the J gene TRBJ1-4; D is possibly TRBD1 (6 bases). This CDR3 has 15 amino acids. V lost 1 base, J lost 4 bases, and 10 bases lay in between. From germline, CDR1 is SGHDN and CDR2 FVKESK. CDR3 in amino acids: CASSQGSRGNEKLFF. The CDR3 DNA reads TGTGCCAGCAGCCAAGGGAGCAGGGGTAATGAAAAACTGTTTTTT.

CDR3 in amino acids: CASSEAQGRGKSHF. CDR3 nucleotide sequence: TGTGCCAGCAGTGAAGCGCAGGGAAGGGGAAAATCTCATTTT. The genes are TRBV6-1 and TRBJ1-5; D may be TRBD1 (5 bases). The CDR3 loop spans 14 amino acids. Trimming pared 0 bases from V and 16 bases from J, leaving 19 bases between. Germline CDR1 and CDR2: MNHNS and SASEGT.

The gene calls are TRBV29-1 and TRBJ1-2; D is possibly TRBD1 (5 bases). This CDR3 is 15 amino acids long. CDR1 is SQVTM, CDR2 ANQGSEA, per germline. Trimming took 0 bases from V and 2 from J, leaving 13 bases between them. The CDR3 DNA sequence: TGCAGCGTTGAAGATAGGAGGGGCCACAACTATGGCTACACCTTC. Protein product: CSVEDRRGHNYGYTF.

The V call is TRBV4-3, the J call TRBJ2-2; 7 bases fit TRBD1. CDR1 LGHNA and CDR2 YSLEER come from the germline V gene. This CDR3 has 16 residues. J lost 4 bases, V lost 4 bases, and 9 bases had no gene match. CDR3 sequence reads: CASSLHETGLTGELFF. CDR3 in DNA: TGCGCCAGCAGCCTACACGAGACAGGGCTCACCGGGGAGCTGTTTTTT.

This clone came up many times. The CDR3: CAIMAGQGTYEQYF. The CDR3 DNA reads as TGTGCCATCATGGCGGGACAGGGGACCTACGAGCAGTACTTC. V and J are TRBV10-3 and TRBJ2-7, with 10 bases fitting TRBD1. CDR3 length: 14 residues. Per germline, CDR1 ENHRY and CDR2 SYGVKD. V shed 7 bases and J 2 bases; nucleotides not matched to a gene: 5.

This clone occurred a few times. The chain carries TRBV2 and TRBJ1-1; the match to TRBD1 covers 8 bases. The germline V gene encodes CDR1 SNHLY and CDR2 FYNNEI. V lost 8 bases to trimming and J lost 7 bases; unmatched junction nucleotides: 9. The CDR3 runs 13 residues. The CDR3 nucleotides read TGTGCCAGCGGAGGACAGGGAGGGATTGAAGCTTTCTTT. Protein: CASGGQGGIEAFF.

The genes are TRBV10-3 and TRBJ2-1; the match to TRBD2 covers 9 bases. With 2 bases clipped from V and 4 bases from J, the junction kept 6 bases outside the gene matches. This CDR3 contains 16 residues. Germline V gene sequence: CDR1 ENHRY, CDR2 SYGVKD. CDR3 bases: TGTGCCATCAGTGAGCGGAGCGGGGGGTCATACAATGAGCAGTTCTTC. Translation: CAISERSGGSYNEQFF.

This clone has a handful of counts. The gene calls are TRBV1 and TRBJ2-7; the table assigns TRBD2, which was not confirmed against the DNA. TRBV1 is annotated as a pseudogene. CDR3 length: 19 residues. The CDR3 DNA follows: TGCACCAGCAGCCCCGAAAGTTCTGTCATAGTATATCCCCTCTACGAGCAGTACTTC. It yields the protein CTSSPESSVIVYPLYEQYF.

Only one count was recorded for this clone. V gene TRBV5-1 combines with J gene TRBJ2-2, with 8 positions matching TRBD1. Germline trimming cut 4 bases from V and 7 bases from J; bases unmatched to any gene: 6. The CDR3 totals 14 residues. The germline V gene has CDR1 SGHRS and CDR2 YFSETQ. In nucleotides, the CDR3 is TGCGCCAGCAGCGCAGGGGGCGCAAACGGGGAGCTGTTTTTT. Encoded protein: CASSAGGANGELFF.

The gene calls are TRBV7-9 and TRBJ2-2, with 8 bases identical to TRBD2. Germline V lookup: CDR1 SEHNR, CDR2 FQNEAQ (reference sequence). CDR3 size: 16 residues. V was pared by 3 bases and J by 7 bases, with 10 bases of the junction left unmatched. The CDR3 here is CASSFSPRGGHGELFF. CDR3 DNA: TGTGCCAGCAGCTTTTCCCCCCGCGGGGGGCACGGGGAGCTGTTTTTT.

The gene calls are TRBV7-2 and TRBJ2-4; D is ambiguous. Germline CDR1 reads SGHTA; CDR2 reads FQGNSA. Trimming removed 5 bases at V and 0 bases at J, with 11 bases between. CDR3 length: 15 residues. The DNA of the CDR3 is TGTGCCAGCAGCCCCCTGACTTTAGCCAAAAACATTCAGTACTTC. Residues: CASSPLTLAKNIQYF. The variable domain in full, with the rest retrieved from reference TRBV7-2 and TRBJ2-4, is GAGVSQSPSNKVTEKGKDVELRCDPISGHTALYWYRQSLGQGLEFLIYFQGNSAPDKSGLPSDRFSAERTGGSVSTLTIQRTQQEDSAVYLCASSPLTLAKNIQYFGAGTRLSVL.